This T cell receptor (beta chain) was documented in a study of blood T cell repertoires in COVID-19. This clone has a handful of counts. Germline V gene data show CDR1 as SGHAT and CDR2 as FQDESV (reference sequence). Deletions cut 2 bases from V and 8 bases from J, with 12 bases between. This CDR3 contains 14 residues. Sequenced by immunoSEQ multiplex PCR; TCRdb stores in-frame clones only, minus some. The repertoire holds tens of thousands of clones, with around 90% as singletons. Input material: peripheral blood. The receptor was derived from a human donor with acute or convalescent COVID-19. The donor label of this sample is uncertain. The V gene is TRBV11-1, the J gene TRBJ2-2, with D hard to call. The CDR3 DNA is TGTGCCAGCAGCTTATTTCGAGGTGTAGGGGAGCTGTTTTTT. Protein: CASSLFRGVGELFF.